The clone carrying this T cell receptor beta chain showed up many times. The antigen is unknown. The data belong to a study of glioma-infiltrating T cells. Whole-study results and caveats: CDR3 overlap between tissue and blood was very small. Non-neoplastic patients had below-expected tissue-blood divergence, while all gliomas exceeded expectation.

V dropped 4 bases and J dropped 1 base, with 16 bases sitting between them. The CDR3 length is 16 residues. Per germline, CDR1 LGHNA and CDR2 YNFKEQ. The iRepertoire nested amplicon-rescue multiplex PCR amplified TCR alpha and beta CDR3s from RNA. For one-step reverse transcription and amplification, about 90-400 ng of tissue mRNA or PBMC total RNA was used. MiXCR, applied by TCRdb to the multiplex PCR reads, yields one record per CDR3 protein. In the table there are about 110,000 distinct CDR3 sequences, around a quarter of which are singletons. Specimen: glioma tissue, nonneoplastic brain tissue, or PBMCs (not recorded which). The TCR originated in a human donor with low-grade glioma or glioblastoma, undergoing nonglioma brain surgery, or in good health (not recorded which). The rearrangement links TRBV4-2 to TRBJ1-1; D remains ambiguous. CDR3 DNA sequence: TGTGCCAGCAGCCCTGGCAGCGTTGATAGGAACACTGAAGCTTTCTTT. Translating it yields CASSPGSVDRNTEAFF.